Each of the 2 T cell receptor beta chains below was sequenced from the same sample in a study of T cell changes during pregnancy in multiple sclerosis. Measured with immunoSEQ multiplex PCR; TCRdb has only the in-frame clones, and not every one. The sample has 120,000 or so clones; under 95% are singletons. Here the sequenced sample was peripheral blood, taken before pregnancy. The receptors derive from a female donor with multiple sclerosis, enrolled in a pregnancy study.

The chain carries TRBV6-5 and TRBJ2-3; 9 bases align to TRBD2. The trim removed 5 bases at V and 4 bases at J, leaving 7 bases unmatched. Per the germline V gene, CDR1 is MNHEY and CDR2 is SVGAGI. CDR3 length: 15 amino acids. The CDR3 region is CASSASSGGSDTQYF. Written as DNA, the CDR3 is TGTGCCAGCAGTGCGAGTAGCGGGGGCTCAGATACGCAGTATTTT.

The chain employs TRBV11-2 and TRBJ2-5, with 10 bases fitting TRBD1. From germline, CDR1 is SGHAT and CDR2 FQNNGV. The V segment lost 4 bases and the J segment 4 bases; nucleotides outside the gene matches: 6. The CDR3 is made up of 15 amino acids. The CDR3 nucleotides are TGTGCCAGCAGCTCCTCCGGGACAGGGGTAGAGACCCAGTACTTC. Translating gives CASSSSGTGVETQYF.